This T cell receptor (beta chain) stems from a study of blood T cell repertoires in COVID-19. Study-wide context: Acute and convalescent COVID-19 samples came from the United States, Italy and Spain. T cells, B-cell-depleted T cells, or PBMCs supplied cDNA or gDNA.

The authors' processing: From reference gene primer amplification, estimates of nucleated cell counts were derived. Sequenced by immunoSEQ multiplex PCR; TCRdb stores in-frame clones only, minus some. V and J calls and clone size are given by that table; D and trimming were obtained from the DNA. The sample gives 120,000 or so clones, roughly 86% of which show up once; 3% to 4.5% is in the top ten. V lost 5 bases to trimming and J lost 0 bases, with 13 bases between them. There are 15 residues in the CDR3. Germline CDR1 is LNHDA and CDR2 is SQIVND (reference sequence). The genes are TRBV19 and TRBJ1-1, with D perhaps TRBD1 (5 bases). This TCR was sampled from an older woman with acute or convalescent COVID-19. Sequences were obtained from peripheral blood. CDR3 residues: CASSREGTVNTEAFF. The CDR3 DNA follows: TGTGCCAGTAGTCGGGAGGGGACGGTGAACACTGAAGCTTTCTTT.